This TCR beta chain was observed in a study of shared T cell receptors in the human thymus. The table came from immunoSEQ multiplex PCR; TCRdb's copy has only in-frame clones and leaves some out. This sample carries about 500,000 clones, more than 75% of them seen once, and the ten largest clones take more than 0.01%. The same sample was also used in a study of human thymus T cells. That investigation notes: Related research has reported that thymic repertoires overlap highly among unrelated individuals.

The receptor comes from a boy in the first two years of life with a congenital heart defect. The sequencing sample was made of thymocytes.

CDR3 nucleotides: TGCACGCGGGGAAAAGAGACCCAGTACTTC. Translating gives CTRGKETQYF. The V and J genes are TRBV20-1 and TRBJ2-5, with D perhaps matching TRBD2 (6 bases). CDR1 is DFQATT and CDR2 is SNEGSKA in the germline V gene (reference sequence). CDR3 length: 10 residues.